This paragraph reports one T cell receptor beta chain. This clone was detected a few times. Its specific antigen is unknown. Base-call qualities are not available, and no considerably larger clone is one nucleotide away. CDR1 and CDR2 were assigned from the germline V gene as SGHTA and FQGNSA. Inclusive of the bounding cysteine and phenylalanine, the CDR3 is 13 residues long. CDR3 DNA is the only sequence kept; it has 39 bases, read in frame from the first base. The junction shows trimming of 3 bases on V and 3 bases on J, plus 8 bases between the germline ends. The data derive from a study of beta chain features in type 1 diabetes (dated by TCRdb to 2016 to 2018). In the study overall: No differences in mean age, gender distribution, total cell number or subset yield were found between patients and healthy donors. In the study, TCRB repertoires of sorted circulating CD4+ T cell subsets from recently diagnosed type 1 diabetes patients were compared with those of matched healthy donors. A total of under 140,000,000 sorted cells were examined across all samples, and the number of cells per subset was strongly correlated with RNA yield. Regulatory and stem cell-like memory subsets were obtained from only 8 patients and about 8 healthy donors, while naive and central memory subsets were obtained from all 28 donors.

From each donor, a single peripheral blood sample of about 100 mL on average was drawn into heparinised tubes. A BD FACSAria II and a panel including CD45RO, CCR7, CD25, CD127, CD95 and CD27 were used to sort naive, central memory, regulatory and stem cell-like memory CD4+ T cells. All sorted populations exceeded 98% purity. PBMCs were isolated right away by Lymphoprep density gradient centrifugation and were stained directly, without culture. So that batch effects would be minimized, each experiment stained and sorted samples in pairs, pairing one healthy donor with one patient. General conclusions and limits of the study: Shorter templates might have been favored by PCR, but patient and control samples were amplified and corrected together, so both groups would have been affected equally by any skew. The naive, central memory and regulatory TCRB repertoires appeared to resemble one another more closely among patients than among healthy donors. Sequencing cDNA rather than genomic DNA could over-represent highly expressing activated cells, although activation and CD3 levels did not differ between groups. A moderate but significant shortening of TCRB CDR3 length was observed in type 1 diabetes patients in all four CD4+ subsets. HLA sub-analyses involved small numbers of individuals, so any influence of HLA type on TCRB rearrangement remained unresolved. Patients with type 1 diabetes made fewer insertions and deleted more nucleotides at VDJ recombination sites, implying thymic rearrangement abnormalities.

All of the isolated RNA was reverse transcribed with the High Capacity cDNA Reverse Transcription Kit, so expressed TCRB transcripts were sequenced. Deep immunoSEQ sequencing was performed on naive, central memory and regulatory T cell samples, with an average of around 3.5 million total reads per sample. Sorted cells were lysed in RLT buffer and RNA was extracted with DNase-treated RNeasy Micro or Mini kits, depending on cell number. To prevent cross-contamination, every cell subset was processed on its own, while patient and healthy donor samples were processed together. The immunoSEQ multiplex PCR was used to amplify TCRB sequences from cDNA, yielding 87-bp fragments that span the CDR3 region. Amplicons were sequenced on the Illumina HiSeq platform. On the authors' methods: PCR bias was computationally corrected using synthetic template baselines, reads within Hamming distance 2 were collapsed, and singletons that could not be merged were discarded. Reads were aligned to IMGT to assign V, D and J genes, CDR3 length, and insertions or deletions at six rearrangement sites. Clonotype counts were normalized to sorted cell number within each subset before computing true diversity and Gini coefficients with the tcR R package. The overlap coefficient, calculated on TCRB nucleotide sequences, was used to quantify repertoire sharing. Out-of-frame TCRB sequences from naive cells were analyzed as a proxy for the pre-selection repertoire. This immuneACCESS table, as held by TCRdb, lists in-frame sequences with V and J called but not all clones. Of the missing ones, under half trace to an unresolved V gene in checked studies; the others have no known cause. The V and J calls and clone size were taken over from that table, and D and trimming were inferred from the DNA. The sample yields hundreds of thousands of clones; around 15% were counted once. Roughly 0.04% of the sample belongs to the ten largest clones.

Specimen: naive CD4+ T cells from blood. The cell subset or site label on this specimen signifies: true naive CD4+ T cells. This sequence originates from a man younger than 35 with type 1 diabetes. Recombination joined TRBV7-2 with TRBJ1-1; D gene: possibly TRBD1, on 6 matching bases. The CDR3 protein is CASSFAGDTEAFF. The sequenced DNA is TGTGCCAGCAGCTTTGCAGGGGACACTGAAGCTTTCTTT.